There are a few counts of the clone carrying this TCR beta chain. Its cognate antigen is unknown. These data belong to a study of T-cell reconstitution after alpha-beta-depleted transplantation in children. Researchers prepared the TCRbeta library using unique molecular identifiers, the study reports. TCRdb reanalysed the PCR reads using MiXCR and keeps one entry per CDR3 protein. This sample has 530,000 or so distinct CDR3 sequences, with over 25% found just once. Study findings and constraints: Reported findings indicate that, about two months after transplant, alpha-beta T cells came from several hundred expanded clones, which were derived from non-depleted graft cells. Certain patients had high TCRbeta diversity at day 60, and it came from recipient T cells and thymic progenitors that survived. One year post-transplant, T-cell counts and diversity were largely derived from T cells produced anew.

V shed 6 bases, J shed 6 bases, and the junction held 6 bases outside the gene matches. Per germline, CDR1 SNHLY and CDR2 FYNNEI. The CDR3 extends over 13 amino acids. The source material was PBMCs, sampled before TCRalphabeta/CD19-depleted stem cell transplant. This TCR derives from a boy less than two years old with Wiskott-Aldrich syndrome, due to receive a stem cell transplant. V is TRBV2 and J is TRBJ2-7; 9 bases line up with TRBD2. CDR3 nucleotides: TGTGCCAGCAGAATAGCGGGAGAGCCCGAGCAGTACTTC. Its protein is CASRIAGEPEQYF.